This T cell receptor (beta chain) was found in a study of CD8 T cells in Susac syndrome. Random hexamers served to reverse transcribe roughly 0.5 to 1 ug RNA. Via MiXCR, TCRdb re-called the immunoSEQ multiplex PCR reads, giving one row per CDR3 protein. The sample carries about 210,000 distinct CDR3 sequences, just under 95% recorded once. The authors sequenced TCR beta from blood CD8+ and CD4+ T cells. Through negative isolation, CD4+ and CD8+ T cells were obtained, while TEMRA cells were enriched using FACS. This CDR3 is 12 amino acids long. CDR1 is DFQATT, CDR2 SNEGSKA, per germline (reference sequence). V lost 3 bases, J lost 4 bases, and 8 bases lay in between.

This clonotype originated in a human donor with multiple sclerosis. Input material: CD4+ T cells from PBMCs. The chain carries TRBV20-1 and TRBJ2-3; D ambiguous. DNA of the CDR3: TGCAGTGCTAGGCTCCAGCCAGATACGCAGTATTTT. It yields the protein CSARLQPDTQYF.